This is a list of T cell receptor beta chains from one sample in a study of shared clonotypes between healthy human individuals. Clones were read by immunoSEQ multiplex PCR, and TCRdb kept only the in-frame ones, dropping some. Here the sample spans a few million clones, 85% to 95% being singletons. Source material: naive CD4+ T cells from PBMCs. These receptor sequences come from a man aged 18 to 30 in good health. Some clones in this sample may be carry-over from other donors' samples. Both conserved end residues are part of each CDR3. The D gene is left open where the match is weak. Only some rows state a clone size, as once, few, many or a class for expanded clones.

D	J	size	V	DNA	CDR3
-	TRBJ2-7	-	TRBV19	TGTGCCAGTAGTATAGGGGGATCGGGACCAGCCTTCGAGCAGTACTTC	CASSIGGSGPAFEQYF
-	TRBJ1-1	-	TRBV4-3	TGCGCCAGCAGCCAAGAGGGCAGGGGGAACACTGAAGCTTTCTTT	CASSQEGRGNTEAFF
-	TRBJ2-4	-	TRBV4-1	TGCGCCAGCAGCCAACCTAGCGCGGTCGAAAACATTCAGTACTTC	CASSQPSAVENIQYF
TRBD2	TRBJ2-3	-	TRBV5-1	TGCGCCAGGGCTAGCGGCCCCACAGATACGCAGTATTTT	CARASGPTDTQYF
-	TRBJ2-3	-	TRBV11-3	TGTGCCAGCAGCTTTGGAATGGAAAGCACAGATACGCAGTATTTT	CASSFGMESTDTQYF
-	TRBJ1-2	-	TRBV6-1	TGTGCCAGCAGTCCCCGGGCAGACTCCCCCTATGGCTACACCTTC	CASSPRADSPYGYTF
-	TRBJ2-7	-	TRBV4-3	TGCGCCAGCAGCCCCAGCGCTATGGGGGAGGCGGTCTACGAGCAGTACTTC	CASSPSAMGEAVYEQYF
-	TRBJ2-7	-	TRBV7-2	TGTGCCAGCAGCGTAGGGCCCTACGAGCAGTACTTC	CASSVGPYEQYF
-	TRBJ2-1	-	TRBV5-1	TGCGCCAGCAGCTCTGAGGCGGTTGCGGCAAATGAGCAGTTCTTC	CASSSEAVAANEQFF
-	TRBJ1-5	few	TRBV30	TGTGCCTGGAGTGTACGTCCCGACAATCAGCCCCAGCATTTT	CAWSVRPDNQPQHF
TRBD2	TRBJ2-3	once	TRBV30	TGTGCCTGGAGCCGAGCGGGAGCCTCAGATACGCAGTATTTT	CAWSRAGASDTQYF
TRBD1	TRBJ1-1	few	TRBV11-2	TGTGCCAGCAGCCCCAGACAGGGGGGGTGGAACACTGAAGCTTTCTTT	CASSPRQGGWNTEAFF
-	TRBJ2-7	once	TRBV18	TGTGCCAGCTCCGGTTCGGCCTACGAGCAGTACTTC	CASSGSAYEQYF
TRBD1	TRBJ2-5	-	TRBV5-1	TGCGCCAGCAGCTTTACAGGGGACCAAGAGACCCAGTACTTC	CASSFTGDQETQYF
TRBD2	TRBJ2-7	-	TRBV29-1	TGCAGCGTCGCTCATTCGGCTAGCGGGAGTGGCGAGCAGTACTTC	CSVAHSASGSGEQYF
-	TRBJ1-2	-	TRBV28	TGTGCCAGCAGTTTGGGGGGGCTCTATGGCTACACCTTC	CASSLGGLYGYTF
-	TRBJ2-3	-	TRBV5-1	TGCGCCAGCAGCTTGGCACCCGATACGCAGTATTTT	CASSLAPDTQYF
-	TRBJ2-7	-	TRBV6-5	TGTGCCAGCAGTGCCGGGCGGGCCCCCTACGAGCAGTACTTC	CASSAGRAPYEQYF
TRBD1	TRBJ1-5	few	TRBV29-1	TGCAGCGCGGGAGACAGGGACCAGCCCCAGCATTTT	CSAGDRDQPQHF
-	TRBJ2-1	-	TRBV7-7	TGTGCCAGCAGCTTCGGGCTTAGGGATGAGCAGTTCTTC	CASSFGLRDEQFF
-	TRBJ2-7	once	TRBV7-2	TGTGCCAGCAGGAACGCCGGGACCCCTTACTACGAGCAGTACTTC	CASRNAGTPYYEQYF
-	TRBJ2-2	-	TRBV4-3	TGCGCCAGCAGCCAAAAAACCGACAGGGGGGAGCTGTTTTTT	CASSQKTDRGELFF
-	TRBJ1-6	-	TRBV28	TGTGCCAGCAGTTTATCCGGGCCCAAGAGTTCACCCCTCCACTTT	CASSLSGPKSSPLHF
-	TRBJ1-1	few	TRBV2	TGTGCCAGCAGTGAGATCGTCGGGGAAGCTTTCTTT	CASSEIVGEAFF
TRBD2	TRBJ2-5	-	TRBV5-1	TGCGCCAGCAGAAGAGGCGGGAGCGTACAAGAGACCCAGTACTTC	CASRRGGSVQETQYF
-	TRBJ1-2	-	TRBV5-6	TGTGCCAGCAGCATCAGGGTTTTATCCTATGGCTACACCTTC	CASSIRVLSYGYTF
-	TRBJ1-1	few	TRBV5-1	TGCGCCAGCAGCCCCGACAGAACTGAAGCTTTCTTT	CASSPDRTEAFF
-	TRBJ2-2	-	TRBV4-1	TGCGCCAGCAGTCAAGTGTATGGGGCGAACACCGGGGAGCTGTTTTTT	CASSQVYGANTGELFF
TRBD1	TRBJ1-5	-	TRBV5-1	TGCGCCAGCAGCTTACAGGGGGGATGGAATCAGCCCCAGCATTTT	CASSLQGGWNQPQHF
TRBD1	TRBJ1-1	once	TRBV28	TGTGCCAGCAACAGAGGGGGCAAGGGCACTGAAGCTTTCTTT	CASNRGGKGTEAFF
-	TRBJ2-1	-	TRBV19	TGTGCCAGTAAGGACTACAATGAGCAGTTCTTC	CASKDYNEQFF
-	TRBJ1-5	-	TRBV10-2	TGCGCCAGCAGTGTAAGGGGGAATCAGCCCCAGCATTTT	CASSVRGNQPQHF
TRBD1	TRBJ1-2	-	TRBV9	TGTGCCAGCAGCTACGGACAGGGCGACTATGGCTACACCTTC	CASSYGQGDYGYTF
-	TRBJ2-7	-	TRBV25-1	TGTGCCAGCAGTGAAACGGGGGCATCCTACGAGCAGTACTTC	CASSETGASYEQYF
-	TRBJ1-1	-	TRBV5-4	TGTGCCAGCAGCCCAACGGCGGGGAGGGTTACTGAAGCTTTCTTT	CASSPTAGRVTEAFF
-	TRBJ2-7	-	TRBV6-6	TGTGCCAGCAGTTATAATTACGAGCAGTACTTC	CASSYNYEQYF
TRBD1	TRBJ2-2	-	TRBV19	TGTGCCAGTAGACAACAGGGGCCTGGAACCGGGGAGCTGTTTTTT	CASRQQGPGTGELFF